Shown below are 28 T cell receptor beta chains from a single sample sequenced in a study of T cells in Graves' hyperthyroidism and ophthalmopathy. Researchers took RNA transcripts and amplified the TCR beta CDR3 regions from them. First-round RT-PCR targeting the TCR CDR3 was performed with the HTBI primer set. TCRdb reanalysed the multiplex PCR reads using MiXCR and keeps one entry per CDR3 protein. The sample holds roughly 420,000 distinct CDR3 sequences, approximately 15% seen once. Sequencing was done on a sample of blood. The receptor source for this set is a woman aged 18-35 years with Graves' hyperthyroidism.

This clonotype has only a few counts. The CDR3 region has the DNA TGCAGTGCTTCCTCATTGGGACGGAAGAGTTCAAACACTGAAGCTTTCTTT. It is translated as CSASSLGRKSSNTEAFF. The chain joins TRBV20-1 to TRBJ1-1, with D maybe TRBD1 (5 bases). V was trimmed by 5 bases and J by 2 bases, leaving 24 bases between them. The V gene's germline CDR1 is DFQATT and CDR2 SNEGSKA (reference sequence). This CDR3 spans 17 amino acids.

This clonotype appeared many times. The genes are TRBV6-1 and TRBJ1-5, with D unclear. The length of the CDR3 is 15 residues. Germline V gives CDR1 MNHNS, CDR2 SASEGT. V gave up 3 bases and J gave up 0 bases, with 9 bases separating them. The CDR3, as DNA: TGTGCCAGCAGTGATACGTTATATAGCAATCAGCCCCAGCATTTT. This translates into CASSDTLYSNQPQHF.

A few counts support this clonotype. J is TRBJ2-1 and V is TRBV10-1; the D is unclear. V gave up 0 bases and J gave up 7 bases, with 7 bases separating them. Germline CDR1 WNHNN, CDR2 SYGVQD (reference sequence). This CDR3 has 13 residues. CDR3 region: CASSESRINEQFF. The CDR3 coding sequence is TGCGCCAGCAGTGAGTCACGGATTAATGAGCAGTTCTTC.

This clonotype was detected only a few times. The rearrangement joins TRBV10-2 to TRBJ2-6, with D unclear. The CDR3 spans 14 residues. V dropped 8 bases and J dropped 0 bases, with 8 bases sitting between them. Per germline, CDR1 WSHSY and CDR2 SAAADI. CDR3 sequence (DNA): TGCGCCAGCTCTAAGTCCTCTGGGGCCAACGTCCTGACTTTC. Translation: CASSKSSGANVLTF.

This clonotype was found a few times. The J gene is TRBJ2-6, the V gene TRBV9; 7 nucleotides agree with TRBD2. The CDR3 has 18 residues. Germline assignment: CDR1 SGDLS and CDR2 YYNGEE. With V trimmed by 4 bases and J by 0 bases, 10 bases remained unmatched. This CDR3 reads CASSKLALITSGANVLTF. The CDR3 DNA reads TGTGCCAGCAGCAAACTAGCGCTTATTACCTCTGGGGCCAACGTCCTGACTTTC.

This clonotype was seen ten or more times. The V gene is TRBV18, the J gene TRBJ1-5; the D is unclear. Germline V gene lookup returns CDR1 KGHSH and CDR2 LQKENI. The CDR3 is made up of 13 amino acids. V lost 3 bases and J lost 4, with 7 bases in between. The CDR3 nucleotides read TGTGCCAGCTCACCGGACGGGAATCAGCCCCAGCATTTT. This codes for CASSPDGNQPQHF.

There are many counts of this clonotype. The rearrangement links TRBV3-1 to TRBJ2-2; D gene uncertain. The CDR3 is made up of 17 amino acids. Germline CDR1 and CDR2: LGHDT and YNNKEL (reference sequence). With 0 bases removed from V and 6 bases from J, the gap between germline ends came to 17 bases. Here the CDR3 DNA reads TGTGCCAGCAGCCAAGAGGGGTTTGTGTTGAAGGCCGGGGAGCTGTTTTTT. It is translated as CASSQEGFVLKAGELFF.

The chain carries TRBV20-1 and TRBJ2-5; unclear D gene. CDR1 is DFQATT, CDR2 SNEGSKA, per germline (reference sequence). Trimming left V 4 bases short and J 1 base short, with 7 bases between. The CDR3 covers 12 residues. CDR3 sequence reads: CSATGPQETQYF. The CDR3 coding sequence is TGCAGTGCTACGGGCCCCCAAGAGACCCAGTACTTC.

This clonotype was counted a few times. The V gene is TRBV3-1, the J gene TRBJ2-2; 12 positions match TRBD1. The CDR3 loop spans 17 amino acids. Germline V gives CDR1 LGHDT, CDR2 YNNKEL (reference sequence). The V segment lost 6 bases and the J segment 4 bases; nucleotides outside the gene matches: 9. CDR3 residues: CASRLRDRGLTTGELFF. In DNA, the CDR3 is TGTGCCAGCAGGCTCCGGGACAGGGGGCTTACCACCGGGGAGCTGTTTTTT.

This clonotype has a count of ten or more. This chain joins TRBV3-1 and TRBJ2-1; 11 positions match TRBD2. CDR3 size: 18 residues. Germline loops: CDR1 LGHDT, CDR2 YNNKEL (reference sequence). Trimming cost V 1 base and J 3 bases; bases outside gene matches: 8. The CDR3 region is CASSQGGAGTSGYNEQFF. The CDR3 nucleotides read TGTGCCAGCAGCCAAGGGGGGGCAGGGACTAGCGGCTACAATGAGCAGTTCTTC.

In this sample, this clonotype turned up many times. The chain combines TRBV28 with TRBJ1-2; 8 bases map to TRBD1. The J segment lost 8 bases and the V segment lost 6 bases, leaving 11 bases of the junction unmatched. The CDR3 covers 14 residues. The germline CDR1 and CDR2 sequences are MDHEN and SYDVKM. CDR3 sequence (DNA): TGTGCCAGCAGAGCAGGGGGCGCATATCAGGGCTACACCTTC. Amino acids: CASRAGGAYQGYTF.

This clonotype was seen more than once but under ten times. V is TRBV12-5 and J is TRBJ1-2; D not certain. CDR3 length equals 14 residues. Germline values: CDR1 LGHNT, CDR2 FRNRAP. Trimming removed 2 bases at V and 2 bases at J, with 9 bases between. This chain's CDR3 is CASGLSAENYGYTF. In DNA form, the CDR3 reads TGTGCTAGTGGTTTGTCGGCAGAAAACTATGGCTACACCTTC.

This clonotype was found a few times. CDR3 sequence (DNA): TGTGCCAGCAGGCGATGGGCGGATAGCTCTGGGGCCAACGTCCTGACTTTC. Its protein product is CASRRWADSSGANVLTF. This chain uses TRBV6-6 with TRBJ2-6, with D unresolved. The CDR3 has 17 amino acids. With 6 bases removed from V and 0 bases from J, the gap between germline ends came to 15 bases. Per germline, CDR1 MNHNY and CDR2 SVGAGI (reference sequence).

This clonotype appeared a few times. The chain is built from TRBV10-1 and TRBJ2-3; a possible D gene is TRBD1 (8 bases). Germline assignment: CDR1 WNHNN and CDR2 SYGVQD (reference sequence). Trimming stripped 5 bases from V and 10 bases from J, with 19 bases between. This CDR3 is 14 amino acids long. The CDR3 here is CASSQGAPGGSQYF. CDR3 coding DNA: TGCGCCAGCAGTCAGGGGGCGCCGGGGGGATCGCAGTATTTT.

The gene calls are TRBV20-1 and TRBJ2-1; 9 bases match TRBD2. The V gene end was trimmed by 3 bases and the J gene end by 7 bases; junction bases not matched to a gene: 28. Germline V gene lookup returns CDR1 DFQATT and CDR2 SNEGSKA (reference sequence). CDR3 length equals 21 residues. CDR3 sequence (DNA): TGCAGTGCTAGGGCCTCTAAGGCGCGGGAGGGCCTACGGGGACGAGGGAATGAGCAGTTCTTC. It specifies CSARASKAREGLRGRGNEQFF.

This clonotype was found many times. The gene calls are TRBV9 and TRBJ2-1, with TRBD2 matching over 11 bases. After removal of 2 bases from V and 2 bases from J, the junction contained 12 bases not matched to a gene. The CDR3 loop spans 19 amino acids. Germline V gives CDR1 SGDLS, CDR2 YYNGEE. In nucleotides, the CDR3 is TGTGCCAGCAGCGTCCGCGGGATAGCGGGAGGGCGGGCCTACAATGAGCAGTTCTTC. Amino acid sequence: CASSVRGIAGGRAYNEQFF. Looking up the rest from reference TRBV9 and TRBJ2-1 gives the full variable domain: DSGVTQTPKHLITATGQRVTLRCSPRSGDLSVYWYQQSLDQGLQFLIQYYNGEERAKGNILERFSAQQFPDLHSELNLSSLELGDSALYFCASSVRGIAGGRAYNEQFFGPGTRLTVL.

Ten or more counts support this clonotype. In nucleotides, the CDR3 is TGTGCCAGCAGTTTACTGATCGACACCGGGGAGCTGTTTTTT. Translated, it gives CASSLLIDTGELFF. The chain couples TRBV28 to TRBJ2-2; D uncertain. Germline V CDR1 and CDR2: MDHEN, SYDVKM. This CDR3 has 14 residues. V lost 2 bases to trimming and J lost 3 bases, with 7 bases between them.

In this sample, this clonotype turned up many times. This sequence joins TRBV7-2 and TRBJ2-7, with unresolved D. Germline-derived CDR1 and CDR2 are SGHTA and FQGNSA. Trimming removed 5 bases at V and 4 bases at J, with 12 bases between. The CDR3 runs 13 residues. The CDR3 is CASSLNGVYEQYF. CDR3 in DNA: TGTGCCAGCAGCCTTAACGGCGTATACGAGCAGTACTTC.

This clonotype was counted ten times or more. This chain connects TRBV5-8 to TRBJ2-5; D might be TRBD1 (5 bases). The V gene lost 0 bases and the J gene lost 1 base, with 7 bases spanning the gap. Germline CDR1 is SGHTS and CDR2 is YDEGEE. This CDR3 comprises 14 residues. The CDR3 DNA is TGTGCCAGCAGCTTGGGACAGTTCCAAGAGACCCAGTACTTC. As protein: CASSLGQFQETQYF.

This clonotype was counted at least ten times. The chain carries TRBV2 and TRBJ1-4, with D hard to call. This CDR3 is built from 14 residues. CDR1 is SNHLY and CDR2 is FYNNEI in the germline V gene. V lost 4 bases and J 0 bases, leaving 6 bases between the germline ends. The CDR3 DNA reads TGTGCCAGCAGTGGGGGTTCAACTAATGAAAAACTGTTTTTT. Its protein is CASSGGSTNEKLFF.

This clonotype was seen ten or more times. The V call is TRBV7-8, the J call TRBJ2-7; 8 nucleotides line up with TRBD1. With V trimmed by 1 base and J by 5 bases, 10 bases remained unmatched. The CDR3 covers 16 residues. CDR1 and CDR2 (germline): SGHVS, FQNEAQ. CDR3 loop: CASSLGPGQDAHEQYF. CDR3 DNA: TGTGCCAGCAGCTTAGGACCGGGACAGGATGCGCACGAGCAGTACTTC.

This clonotype was observed a handful of times. The chain carries TRBV29-1 and TRBJ1-1; the D is unclear. Trimming removed 3 bases at V and 11 bases at J, with 13 bases between. The CDR3 length is 11 residues. Germline V gives CDR1 SQVTM, CDR2 ANQGSEA. CDR3 sequence (DNA): TGCAGCGTTGATCTTGGCATCGGGGCTTTCTTT. It yields the protein CSVDLGIGAFF. The full variable domain, its missing parts supplied by reference TRBV29-1 and TRBJ1-1, is SAVISQKPSRDICQRGTSLTIQCQVDSQVTMMFWYRQQPGQSLTLIATANQGSEATYESGFVIDKFPISRPNLTFSTLTVSNMSPEDSSIYLCSVDLGIGAFFGQGTRLTVV.

The CDR3 region has the DNA TGCAGTGCCTCTTCTGGTAGAAAACTCACTGAAGCTTTCTTT. Protein product: CSASSGRKLTEAFF. J is TRBJ1-1 and V is TRBV20-1, with D uncertain. The germline V gene has CDR1 DFQATT and CDR2 SNEGSKA (reference sequence). Deletions cut 6 bases from V and 4 bases from J, with 18 bases between. CDR3 size: 14 residues.

This clonotype was seen a handful of times. The gene calls are TRBV4-1 and TRBJ2-1; D possibly corresponds to TRBD2 (7 bases). The CDR3 totals 16 residues. V was cut by 0 bases and J by 3 bases, with 12 bases left in between. CDR1 and CDR2 (germline): MGHRA, YSYEKL. DNA of the CDR3: TGCGCCAGCAGCCAAGATGGGGGAGGGGGCTACAATGAGCAGTTCTTC. This sequence encodes CASSQDGGGGYNEQFF.

The sample holds a few counts of this clonotype. The chain employs TRBV27 and TRBJ1-5, with D unclear. Germline-derived CDR1 and CDR2 are MNHEY and SMNVEV (reference sequence). V dropped 6 bases and J dropped 0 bases, with 9 bases sitting between them. The CDR3 covers 14 residues. This chain's CDR3 is CASSPVYSNQPQHF. As DNA, the CDR3 is TGTGCCAGCAGCCCCGTTTATAGCAATCAGCCCCAGCATTTT.

V gene TRBV6-1 combines with J gene TRBJ1-5; D is perhaps TRBD1 (6 bases). The CDR3 has 15 amino acids. Germline V gives CDR1 MNHNS, CDR2 SASEGT. Between the trimmed V and J ends, which lost 8 bases and 0 bases, there was a span of 14 bases. CDR3 protein: CASQKGGHSNQPQHF. CDR3 DNA: TGTGCCAGCCAGAAGGGGGGACATAGCAATCAGCCCCAGCATTTT.

This clonotype showed up many times. V gene TRBV15 combines with J gene TRBJ1-1; D is unresolved. With 0 bases removed from V and 2 bases from J, the gap between germline ends came to 16 bases. The CDR3 totals 17 residues. Germline values: CDR1 LNHNV, CDR2 YYDKDF (reference sequence). CDR3 amino acids: CATSREGVRPTNTEAFF. The CDR3 nucleotides are TGTGCCACCAGCAGAGAAGGCGTAAGACCGACTAACACTGAAGCTTTCTTT.

This clonotype has only a few counts. This sequence joins TRBV6-4 and TRBJ1-5; D is undetermined. V lost 5 bases and J 9 bases, leaving 14 bases between the germline ends. The CDR3 totals 13 residues. Per the germline V gene, CDR1 is MRHNA and CDR2 is SNTAGT. The CDR3 DNA is TGTGCCAGCAGTTCGGATTTCACGGGGCCCCAGCATTTT. Translating it yields CASSSDFTGPQHF.